This T cell receptor (beta chain) was captured by sequencing in a study of T cell clonality in common variable immunodeficiency. This CDR3 is built from 16 residues. Per germline, CDR1 SGHVT and CDR2 SQSDAQ. This clone was counted at least ten times. Its matching antigen is unknown. Its ends do not fully match the called genes, so a read error is possible. The read is 3 residues too short to cover the CDR3 end, so that end is filled in from the germline J gene. Clones were sequenced by immunoSEQ multiplex PCR, and TCRdb holds only the in-frame ones, with some missing. The specimen has about 31,000 clones, none found just once. Study-level findings and limits: Fewer deletions and N-nucleotide insertions were reportedly seen in common variable immunodeficiency TCR beta sequences.

The chain carries TRBV7-4 and TRBJ2-7, with D tentatively TRBD1 (5 bases). The clonotype was recovered from a human donor with common variable immunodeficiency. Sequenced sample: peripheral blood mononuclear cells. CDR3 DNA (partial): TGCACCAGCAGCAAGACCCCAGGGTTCACACCCTACGAG. Amino acids: CTSSKTPGFTPYE. In full, the CDR3 reads CTSSKTPGFTPYEQYF.